The source of this T cell receptor beta chain is a study of cytomegalovirus exposure and HLA in healthy donors. A word on this clone: The target antigen is unknown.

The repertoire was sequenced with immunoSEQ multiplex PCR; TCRdb's copy has only in-frame clones and lacks some. The sample has 150,000 to 250,000 clones, approximately 78% seen once. Study-wide findings and caveats: Subsequent analysis showed first-cohort TCR clusters tending to co-occur in around 130 validation repertoires. It was reportedly the case that the classifier diagnosed cytomegalovirus status with high specificity and sensitivity. Researchers catalogued about 160 TCR beta chains as cytomegalovirus-associated.

The CDR3 spans 15 residues. CDR1 SGHNT and CDR2 YYREEE come from the germline V gene (reference sequence). Trimming pared 2 bases from V and 4 bases from J, leaving 14 bases between. Sequencing was done on a sample of PBMCs. The genes are TRBV5-4 and TRBJ2-3; a weak D match, TRBD2 (7 bases). This TCR derives from a woman in her twenties or thirties in good health and CMV-seronegative. CDR3 in DNA: TGTGCCAGCAGCTTAGGGGGGGATAGCGCAGATACGCAGTATTTT. It codes for CASSLGGDSADTQYF.